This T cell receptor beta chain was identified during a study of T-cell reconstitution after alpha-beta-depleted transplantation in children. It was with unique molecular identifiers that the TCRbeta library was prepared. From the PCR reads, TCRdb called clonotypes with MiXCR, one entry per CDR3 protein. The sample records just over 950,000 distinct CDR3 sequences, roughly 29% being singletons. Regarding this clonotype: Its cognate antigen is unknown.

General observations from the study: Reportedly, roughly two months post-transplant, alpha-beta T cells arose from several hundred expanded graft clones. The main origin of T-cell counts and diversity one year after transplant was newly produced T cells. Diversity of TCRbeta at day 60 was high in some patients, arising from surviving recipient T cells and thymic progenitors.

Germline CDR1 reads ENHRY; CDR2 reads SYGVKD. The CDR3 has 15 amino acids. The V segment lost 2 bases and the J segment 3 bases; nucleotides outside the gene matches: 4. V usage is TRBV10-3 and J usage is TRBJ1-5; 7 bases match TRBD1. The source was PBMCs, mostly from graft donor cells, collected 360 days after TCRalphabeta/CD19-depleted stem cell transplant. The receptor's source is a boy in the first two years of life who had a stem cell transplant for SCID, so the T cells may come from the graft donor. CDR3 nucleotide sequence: TGTGCCATCAGTGAGGGGACAGTCCCCAATCAGCCCCAGCATTTT. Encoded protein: CAISEGTVPNQPQHF.